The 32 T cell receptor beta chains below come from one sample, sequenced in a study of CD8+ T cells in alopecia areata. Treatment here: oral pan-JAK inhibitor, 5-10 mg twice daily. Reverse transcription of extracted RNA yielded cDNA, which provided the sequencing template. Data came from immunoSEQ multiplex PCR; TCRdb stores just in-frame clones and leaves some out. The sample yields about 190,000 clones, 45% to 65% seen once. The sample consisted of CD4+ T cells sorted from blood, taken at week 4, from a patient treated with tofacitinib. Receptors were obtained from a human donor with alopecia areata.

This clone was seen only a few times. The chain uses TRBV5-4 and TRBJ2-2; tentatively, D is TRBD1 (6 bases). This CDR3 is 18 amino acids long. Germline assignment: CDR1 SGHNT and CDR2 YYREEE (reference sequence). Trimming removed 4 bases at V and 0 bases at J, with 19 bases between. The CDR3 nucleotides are TGTGCCAGCAGCCGAGATCGGTCGTCAGGGGCGAACACCGGGGAGCTGTTTTTT. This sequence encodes CASSRDRSSGANTGELFF.

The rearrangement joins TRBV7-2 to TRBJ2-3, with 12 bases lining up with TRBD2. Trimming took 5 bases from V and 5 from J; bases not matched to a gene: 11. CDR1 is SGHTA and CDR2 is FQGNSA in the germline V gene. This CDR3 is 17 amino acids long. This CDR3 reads CASSNGLAGKLGDTQYF. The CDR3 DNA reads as TGTGCCAGCAGCAATGGACTAGCGGGAAAGTTAGGAGATACGCAGTATTTT.

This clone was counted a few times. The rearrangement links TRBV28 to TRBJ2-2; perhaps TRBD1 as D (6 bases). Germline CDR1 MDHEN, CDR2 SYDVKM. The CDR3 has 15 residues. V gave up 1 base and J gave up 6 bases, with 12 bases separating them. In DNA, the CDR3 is TGTGCCAGCAGTTTATCCGGGACAATATCCGGGGAGCTGTTTTTT. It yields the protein CASSLSGTISGELFF.

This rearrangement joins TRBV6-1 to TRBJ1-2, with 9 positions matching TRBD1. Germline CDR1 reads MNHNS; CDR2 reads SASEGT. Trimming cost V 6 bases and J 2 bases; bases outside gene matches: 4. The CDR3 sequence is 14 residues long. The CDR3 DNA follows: TGTGCCAGCAGGGACAGGGGCCAAAACTATGGCTACACCTTC. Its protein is CASRDRGQNYGYTF.

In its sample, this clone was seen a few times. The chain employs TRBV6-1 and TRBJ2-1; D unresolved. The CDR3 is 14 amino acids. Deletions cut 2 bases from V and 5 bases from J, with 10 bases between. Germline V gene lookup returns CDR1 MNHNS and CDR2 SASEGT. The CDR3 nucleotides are TGTGCCAGCAGTGAATCTGGCATCCACAATGAGCAGTTCTTC. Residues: CASSESGIHNEQFF.

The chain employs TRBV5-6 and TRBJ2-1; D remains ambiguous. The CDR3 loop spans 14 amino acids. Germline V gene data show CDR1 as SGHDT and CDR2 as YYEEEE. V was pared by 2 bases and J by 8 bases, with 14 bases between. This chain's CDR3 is CASSFLQSLDEQFF. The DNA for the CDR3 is TGTGCCAGCAGCTTCTTACAGTCTCTGGATGAGCAGTTCTTC.

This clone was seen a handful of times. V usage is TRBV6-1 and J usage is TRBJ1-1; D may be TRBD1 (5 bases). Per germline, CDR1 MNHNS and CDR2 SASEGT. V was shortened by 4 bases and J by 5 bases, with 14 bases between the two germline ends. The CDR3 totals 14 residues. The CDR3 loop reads CASSVGGRMTEAFF. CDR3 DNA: TGTGCCAGCAGTGTCGGGGGAAGAATGACTGAAGCTTTCTTT.

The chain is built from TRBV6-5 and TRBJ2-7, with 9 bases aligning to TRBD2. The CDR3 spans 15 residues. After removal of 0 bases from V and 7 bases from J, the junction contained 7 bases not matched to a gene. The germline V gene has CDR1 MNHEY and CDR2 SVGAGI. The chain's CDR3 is CASSYSLAGAGEQYF. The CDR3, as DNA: TGTGCCAGCAGTTACTCCTTAGCGGGGGCGGGGGAGCAGTACTTC.

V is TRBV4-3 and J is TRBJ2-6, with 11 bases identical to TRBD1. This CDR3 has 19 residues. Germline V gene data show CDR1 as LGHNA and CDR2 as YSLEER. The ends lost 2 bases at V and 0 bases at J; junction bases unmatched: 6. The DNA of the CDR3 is TGCGCCAGCAGCCAATGGGGGACAGGGGGAAACTCTGGGGCCAACGTCCTGACTTTC. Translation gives CASSQWGTGGNSGANVLTF.

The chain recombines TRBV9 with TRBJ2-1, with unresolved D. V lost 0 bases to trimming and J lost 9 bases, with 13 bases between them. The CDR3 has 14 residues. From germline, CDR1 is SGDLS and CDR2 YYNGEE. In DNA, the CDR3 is TGTGCCAGCAGCGTAGACCCTAGTTCTGGTGAGCAGTTCTTC. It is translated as CASSVDPSSGEQFF.

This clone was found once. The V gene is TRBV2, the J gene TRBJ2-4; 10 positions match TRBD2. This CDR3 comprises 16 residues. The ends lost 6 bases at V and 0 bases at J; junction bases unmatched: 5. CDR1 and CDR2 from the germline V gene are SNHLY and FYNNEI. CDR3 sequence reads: CASRDGTSAAKNIQYF. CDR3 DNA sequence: TGTGCCAGCAGGGACGGGACTAGCGCAGCCAAAAACATTCAGTACTTC.

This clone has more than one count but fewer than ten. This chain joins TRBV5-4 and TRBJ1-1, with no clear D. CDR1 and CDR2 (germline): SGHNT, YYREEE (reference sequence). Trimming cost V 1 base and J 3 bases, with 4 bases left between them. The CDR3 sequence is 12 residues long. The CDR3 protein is CASSLKDTEAFF. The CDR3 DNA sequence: TGTGCCAGCAGCTTGAAGGACACTGAAGCTTTCTTT.

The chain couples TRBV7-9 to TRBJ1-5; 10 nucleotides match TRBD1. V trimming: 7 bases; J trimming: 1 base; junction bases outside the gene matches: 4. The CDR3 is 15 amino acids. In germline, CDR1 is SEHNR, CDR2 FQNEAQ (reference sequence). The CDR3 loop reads CASMGQGLSNQPQHF. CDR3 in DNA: TGTGCCAGCATGGGACAGGGGTTGAGCAATCAGCCCCAGCATTTT.

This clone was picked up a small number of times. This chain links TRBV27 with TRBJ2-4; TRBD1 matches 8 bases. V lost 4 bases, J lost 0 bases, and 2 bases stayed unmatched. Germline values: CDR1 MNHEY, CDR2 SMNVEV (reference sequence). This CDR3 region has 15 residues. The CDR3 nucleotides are TGTGCCAGCAGTTCACAGGGGGTAGCCAAAAACATTCAGTACTTC. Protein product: CASSSQGVAKNIQYF.

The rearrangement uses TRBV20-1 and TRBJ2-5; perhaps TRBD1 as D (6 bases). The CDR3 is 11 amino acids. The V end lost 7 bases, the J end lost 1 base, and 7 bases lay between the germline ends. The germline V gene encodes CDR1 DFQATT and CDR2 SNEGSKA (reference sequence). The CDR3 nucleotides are TGCAGTGGGGACACCCAAGAGACCCAGTACTTC. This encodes CSGDTQETQYF.

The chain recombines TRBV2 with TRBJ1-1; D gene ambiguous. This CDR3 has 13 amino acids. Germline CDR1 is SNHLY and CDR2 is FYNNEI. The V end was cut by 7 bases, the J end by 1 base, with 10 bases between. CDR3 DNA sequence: TGTGCCAGCAAGGTCGAGGGGAACACTGAAGCTTTCTTT. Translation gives CASKVEGNTEAFF. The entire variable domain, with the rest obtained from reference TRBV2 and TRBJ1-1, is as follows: EPEVTQTPSHQVTQMGQEVILRCVPISNHLYFYWYRQILGQKVEFLVSFYNNEISEKSEIFDDQFSVERPDGSNFTLKIRSTKLEDSAMYFCASKVEGNTEAFFGQGTRLTVV.

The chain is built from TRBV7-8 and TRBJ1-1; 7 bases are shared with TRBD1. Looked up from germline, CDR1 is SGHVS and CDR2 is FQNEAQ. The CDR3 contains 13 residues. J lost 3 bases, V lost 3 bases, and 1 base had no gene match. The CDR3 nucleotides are TGTGCCAGCAGCTTCGACAGGGACACTGAAGCTTTCTTT. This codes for CASSFDRDTEAFF. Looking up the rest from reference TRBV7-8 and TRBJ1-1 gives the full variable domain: GAGVSQSPRYKVAKRGQDVALRCDPISGHVSLFWYQQALGQGPEFLTYFQNEAQLDKSGLPSDRFFAERPEGSVSTLKIQRTQQEDSAVYLCASSFDRDTEAFFGQGTRLTVV.

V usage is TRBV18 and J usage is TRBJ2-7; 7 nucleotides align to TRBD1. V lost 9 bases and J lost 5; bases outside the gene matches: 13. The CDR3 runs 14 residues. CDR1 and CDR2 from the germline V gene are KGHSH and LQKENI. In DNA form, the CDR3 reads TGTGCCAGTGCCCGGAGACAGGGTGGCCACGAGCAGTACTTC. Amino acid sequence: CASARRQGGHEQYF.

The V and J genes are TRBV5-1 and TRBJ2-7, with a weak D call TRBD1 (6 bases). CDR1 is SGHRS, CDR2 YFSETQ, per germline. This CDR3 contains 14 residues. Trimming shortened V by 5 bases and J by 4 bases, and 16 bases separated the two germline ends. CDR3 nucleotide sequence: TGCGCCAGCAGGATGGGGGCTTCCGGGTACGAGCAGTACTTC. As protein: CASRMGASGYEQYF.

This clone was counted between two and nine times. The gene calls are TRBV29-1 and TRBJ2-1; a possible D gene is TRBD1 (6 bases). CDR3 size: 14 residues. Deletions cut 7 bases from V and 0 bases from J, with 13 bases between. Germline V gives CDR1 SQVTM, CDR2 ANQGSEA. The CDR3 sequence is CSAREQGSYNEQFF. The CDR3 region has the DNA TGCAGCGCCCGCGAACAGGGCTCCTACAATGAGCAGTTCTTC.

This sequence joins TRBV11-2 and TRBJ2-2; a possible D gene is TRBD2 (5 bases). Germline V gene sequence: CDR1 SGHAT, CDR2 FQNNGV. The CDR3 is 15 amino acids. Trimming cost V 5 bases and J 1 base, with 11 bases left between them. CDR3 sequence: CASSRGILNTGELFF. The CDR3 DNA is TGTGCCAGCAGCCGAGGGATTTTGAACACCGGGGAGCTGTTTTTT.

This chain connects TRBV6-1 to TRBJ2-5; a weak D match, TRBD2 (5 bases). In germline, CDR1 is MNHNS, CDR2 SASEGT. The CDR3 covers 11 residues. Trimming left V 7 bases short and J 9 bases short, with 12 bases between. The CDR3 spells CASTYTGSQYF. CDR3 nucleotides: TGTGCCAGCACCTACACGGGGTCCCAGTACTTC.

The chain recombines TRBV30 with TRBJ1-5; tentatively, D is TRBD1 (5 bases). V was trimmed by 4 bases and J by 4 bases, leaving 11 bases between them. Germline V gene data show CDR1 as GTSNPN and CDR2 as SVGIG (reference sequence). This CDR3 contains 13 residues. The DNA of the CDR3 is TGTGCCTGGACCACCGGGGGGAATCAGCCCCAGCATTTT. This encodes CAWTTGGNQPQHF.

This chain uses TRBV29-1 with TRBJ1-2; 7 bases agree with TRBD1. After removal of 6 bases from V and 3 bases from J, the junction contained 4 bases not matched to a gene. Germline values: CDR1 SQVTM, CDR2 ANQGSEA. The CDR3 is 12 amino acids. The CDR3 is CSVLTGDYGYTF. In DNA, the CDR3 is TGCAGCGTGCTCACAGGGGACTATGGCTACACCTTC. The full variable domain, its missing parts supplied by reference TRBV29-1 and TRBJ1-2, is SAVISQKPSRDICQRGTSLTIQCQVDSQVTMMFWYRQQPGQSLTLIATANQGSEATYESGFVIDKFPISRPNLTFSTLTVSNMSPEDSSIYLCSVLTGDYGYTFGSGTRLTVV.

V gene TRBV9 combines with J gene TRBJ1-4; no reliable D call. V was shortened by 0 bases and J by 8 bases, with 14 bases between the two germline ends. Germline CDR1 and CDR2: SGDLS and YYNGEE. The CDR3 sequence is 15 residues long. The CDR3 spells CASSVVGRLGEKLFF. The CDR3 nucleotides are TGTGCCAGCAGCGTAGTTGGCAGGCTAGGAGAAAAACTGTTTTTT.

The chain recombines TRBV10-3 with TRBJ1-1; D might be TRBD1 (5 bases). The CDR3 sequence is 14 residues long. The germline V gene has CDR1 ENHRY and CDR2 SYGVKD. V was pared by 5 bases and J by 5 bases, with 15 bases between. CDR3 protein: CAISPTRGETEAFF. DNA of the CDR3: TGTGCCATCAGTCCTACAAGGGGTGAGACTGAAGCTTTCTTT.

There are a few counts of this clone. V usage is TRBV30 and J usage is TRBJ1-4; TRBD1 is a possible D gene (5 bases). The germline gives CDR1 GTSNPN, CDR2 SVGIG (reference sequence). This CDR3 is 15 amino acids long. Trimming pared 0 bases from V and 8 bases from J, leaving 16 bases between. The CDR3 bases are TGTGCCTGGAGTGTAGCAGGACAAGGAGAAGAAAAACTGTTTTTT. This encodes CAWSVAGQGEEKLFF.

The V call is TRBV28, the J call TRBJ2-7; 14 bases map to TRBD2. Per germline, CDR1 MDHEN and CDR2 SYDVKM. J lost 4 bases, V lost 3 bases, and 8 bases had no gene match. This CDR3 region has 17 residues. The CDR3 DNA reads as TGTGCCAGCAGTTTGTCCCTCGGGACTAGCGGGAGTTACGAGCAGTACTTC. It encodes CASSLSLGTSGSYEQYF.

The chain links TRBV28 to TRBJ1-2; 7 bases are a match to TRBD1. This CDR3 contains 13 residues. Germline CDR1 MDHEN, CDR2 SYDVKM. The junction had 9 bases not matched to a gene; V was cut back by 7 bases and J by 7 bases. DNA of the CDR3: TGTGCCAGCACCACTTGGGACAGCGGTGGCTACACCTTC. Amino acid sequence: CASTTWDSGGYTF.

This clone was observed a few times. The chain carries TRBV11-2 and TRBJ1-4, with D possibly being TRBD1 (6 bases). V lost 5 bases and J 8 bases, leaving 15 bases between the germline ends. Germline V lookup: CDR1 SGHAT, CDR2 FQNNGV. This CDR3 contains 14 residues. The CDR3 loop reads CASSPLQGREKLFF. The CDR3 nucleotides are TGTGCCAGCAGCCCCTTGCAGGGGAGAGAAAAACTGTTTTTT.

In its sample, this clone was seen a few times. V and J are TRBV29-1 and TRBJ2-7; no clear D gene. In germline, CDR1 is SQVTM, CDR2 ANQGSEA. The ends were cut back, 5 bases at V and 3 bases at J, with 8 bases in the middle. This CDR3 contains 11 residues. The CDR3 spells CSVLFVYEQYF. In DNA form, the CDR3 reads TGCAGCGTTTTATTCGTCTACGAGCAGTACTTC.

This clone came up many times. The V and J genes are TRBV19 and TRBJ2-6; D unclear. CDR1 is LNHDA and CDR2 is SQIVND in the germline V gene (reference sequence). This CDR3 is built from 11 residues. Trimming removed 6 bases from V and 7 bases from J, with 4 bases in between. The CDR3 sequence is CASSDANVLTF. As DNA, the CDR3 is TGTGCCAGTAGCGACGCCAACGTCCTGACTTTC. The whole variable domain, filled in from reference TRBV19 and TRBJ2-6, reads DGGITQSPKYLFRKEGQNVTLSCEQNLNHDAMYWYRQDPGQGLRLIYYSQIVNDFQKGDIAEGYSVSREKKESFPLTVTSAQKNPTAFYLCASSDANVLTFGAGSRLTVL.